Shown below are 32 T cell receptor beta chains from a single sample sequenced in a study of OX40 agonist ivuxolimab in advanced cancers. Assay used: immunoSEQ multiplex PCR; TCRdb lists only in-frame clones, some missing. The repertoire includes tens of thousands of clones, roughly nine tenths of them detected once, and roughly 1.1% sits in the top ten. The specimen was CD4+ or CD8+ T cells sorted from blood, collected in a trial of the OX40 agonist ivuxolimab. These receptor sequences come from an adult with an advanced solid tumor such as melanoma, head and neck, liver or kidney cancer.

For the CDR3, the DNA is TGTGCCACCAGCAGAGGGGAGAGAAATGAAAAACTGTTTTTT. Translation gives CATSRGERNEKLFF. The chain is built from TRBV15 and TRBJ1-4; no clear D. The CDR3 covers 14 residues. Per germline, CDR1 LNHNV and CDR2 YYDKDF (reference sequence). Trimming took 1 base from V and 5 from J, leaving 8 bases between them.

The rearrangement links TRBV7-2 to TRBJ2-5; D remains unclear. Germline V gene lookup returns CDR1 SGHTA and CDR2 FQGNSA. V was pared by 1 base and J by 4 bases, with 10 bases between. The CDR3 spans 14 residues. The CDR3 DNA is TGTGCCAGCAGCTTAGGCTGGCAGTCAGAGACCCAGTACTTC. It is translated as CASSLGWQSETQYF.

The rearrangement links TRBV7-2 to TRBJ2-5; D uncertain. This CDR3 has 14 residues. The V gene lost 8 bases and the J gene lost 2 bases, with 15 bases spanning the gap. The germline V gene encodes CDR1 SGHTA and CDR2 FQGNSA. The CDR3 bases are TGTGCCAGCGCCCGTCGGGCGGAACAAGAGACCCAGTACTTC. It translates to CASARRAEQETQYF. The complete variable domain, with remaining parts taken from reference TRBV7-2 and TRBJ2-5, reads GAGVSQSPSNKVTEKGKDVELRCDPISGHTALYWYRQSLGQGLEFLIYFQGNSAPDKSGLPSDRFSAERTGGSVSTLTIQRTQQEDSAVYLCASARRAEQETQYFGPGTRLLVL.

This chain links TRBV11-1 with TRBJ2-3; D might be TRBD2 (5 bases). The CDR3 totals 13 residues. Trimming left V 5 bases short and J 6 bases short, with 12 bases between. CDR1 SGHAT and CDR2 FQDESV come from the germline V gene (reference sequence). The CDR3 region is CASSRRRTDTQYF. CDR3 coding DNA: TGTGCCAGCAGCCGGAGGAGGACCGATACGCAGTATTTT.

The chain has TRBV28 and TRBJ1-3; TRBD1 matches 8 bases. The V gene end was trimmed by 7 bases and the J gene end by 4 bases; junction bases not matched to a gene: 9. The CDR3 runs to 15 residues. CDR1 is MDHEN and CDR2 is SYDVKM in the germline V gene. The CDR3 coding sequence is TGTGCCAGCAACCCTGCAGGGGGCAAAGGAAACACCATATATTTT. It encodes CASNPAGGKGNTIYF. Based on the CDR3 plus reference TRBV28 and TRBJ1-3, the full variable domain is DVKVTQSSRYLVKRTGEKVFLECVQDMDHENMFWYRQDPGLGLRLIYFSYDVKMKEKGDIPEGYSVSREKKERFSLILESASTNQTSMYLCASNPAGGKGNTIYFGEGSWLTVV.

The chain combines TRBV19 with TRBJ1-1, with 7 bases lining up with TRBD1. This CDR3 is 15 amino acids long. V was pared by 5 bases and J by 0 bases, with 6 bases of the junction left unmatched. Germline V gives CDR1 LNHDA, CDR2 SQIVND (reference sequence). The CDR3 nucleotides read TGTGCCAGTAGTCCCGACAGGGACCTGAACACTGAAGCTTTCTTT. As protein: CASSPDRDLNTEAFF. The full variable domain, with the rest looked up from reference TRBV19 and TRBJ1-1, is DGGITQSPKYLFRKEGQNVTLSCEQNLNHDAMYWYRQDPGQGLRLIYYSQIVNDFQKGDIAEGYSVSREKKESFPLTVTSAQKNPTAFYLCASSPDRDLNTEAFFGQGTRLTVV.

The J gene is TRBJ1-5, the V gene TRBV5-1; the D gene is possibly TRBD1 (5 bases). The ends were cut back, 4 bases at V and 3 bases at J, with 14 bases in the middle. Germline-derived CDR1 and CDR2 are SGHRS and YFSETQ. CDR3 length equals 15 residues. The CDR3 nucleotides read TGCGCCAGCAGCCCTGGAGGAGGGGACAATCAGCCCCAGCATTTT. It yields the protein CASSPGGGDNQPQHF.

The J gene is TRBJ1-5, the V gene TRBV28; D uncertain. Germline V lookup: CDR1 MDHEN, CDR2 SYDVKM. V lost 7 bases to trimming and J lost 2 bases, with 21 bases between them. The CDR3 covers 17 residues. DNA of the CDR3: TGTGCCAGCACCCGCCGGCCGGCGGATCGGGGCAATCAGCCCCAGCATTTT. Its protein is CASTRRPADRGNQPQHF.

The rearrangement joins TRBV30 to TRBJ1-2; 8 bases line up with TRBD1. CDR3 size: 13 residues. CDR1 and CDR2 from the germline V gene are GTSNPN and SVGIG (reference sequence). The V segment lost 3 bases and the J segment 8 bases; nucleotides outside the gene matches: 8. The CDR3 bases are TGTGCCTGGAGCAAGGGACAGGTTGAGGGCTACACCTTC. Residues: CAWSKGQVEGYTF.

The chain links TRBV5-4 to TRBJ2-3; 8 bases fit TRBD2. V lost 4 bases and J lost 5; bases outside the gene matches: 15. Germline V gene lookup returns CDR1 SGHNT and CDR2 YYREEE (reference sequence). CDR3 length: 17 residues. The CDR3 nucleotides read TGTGCCAGCAGCAGGGTTCATGCGGGAGGCCGTGGAGATACGCAGTATTTT. Protein product: CASSRVHAGGRGDTQYF.

This sequence joins TRBV6-6 and TRBJ1-3, with TRBD1 as a possible D gene (6 bases). Trimming took 0 bases from V and 11 from J, leaving 14 bases between them. The germline V gene encodes CDR1 MNHNY and CDR2 SVGAGI (reference sequence). The CDR3 has 14 residues. CDR3 nucleotides: TGTGCCAGCAGTTACTCGAGCGGGGGGCAGGCCATATATTTT. Its protein is CASSYSSGGQAIYF.

The rearrangement joins TRBV28 to TRBJ1-1; D perhaps matches TRBD1 (5 bases). V lost 7 bases and J 5 bases, leaving 17 bases between the germline ends. Per germline, CDR1 MDHEN and CDR2 SYDVKM. The CDR3 loop spans 14 amino acids. The CDR3 DNA follows: TGTGCCAGCATCCGGGGGGATACGAGGACTGAAGCTTTCTTT. Its protein is CASIRGDTRTEAFF.

Only one count was recorded for this clone. The chain has TRBV5-1 and TRBJ2-5; the D gene is possibly TRBD2 (5 bases). The CDR3 contains 14 residues. The V end lost 4 bases, the J end lost 5 bases, and 15 bases lay between the germline ends. Germline lookup yields CDR1 SGHRS and CDR2 YFSETQ. The DNA of the CDR3 is TGCGCCAGCAGCCGGGTTAGCGCCCGGGAGACCCAGTACTTC. Translation gives CASSRVSARETQYF. The variable domain in full, with the rest retrieved from reference TRBV5-1 and TRBJ2-5, is KAGVTQTPRYLIKTRGQQVTLSCSPISGHRSVSWYQQTPGQGLQFLFEYFSETQRNKGNFPGRFSGRQFSNSRSEMNVSTLELGDSALYLCASSRVSARETQYFGPGTRLLVL.

The chain uses TRBV19 and TRBJ2-2, with D possibly TRBD2 on 6 matching bases. With 5 bases removed from V and 8 bases from J, the gap between germline ends came to 15 bases. Germline CDR1 and CDR2: LNHDA and SQIVND (reference sequence). CDR3 length: 14 amino acids. This chain's CDR3 is CASSPGSNGGELFF. The CDR3 DNA reads TGTGCCAGTAGTCCCGGGAGCAACGGGGGGGAGCTGTTTTTT.

The count of this clone is one. V is TRBV30 and J is TRBJ2-7; 15 bases are shared with TRBD2. Germline CDR1 reads GTSNPN; CDR2 reads SVGIG (reference sequence). The junction had 22 bases not matched to a gene; V was cut back by 0 bases and J by 7 bases. CDR3 length: 21 amino acids. The CDR3 DNA reads as TGTGCCTGGAGTGTACAATCGACAGTGAAAGGACTAGCGGGAGGGCCTAGGGAGCAGTACTTC. Translating gives CAWSVQSTVKGLAGGPREQYF.

The chain uses TRBV5-8 and TRBJ1-5, with D perhaps TRBD1 (5 bases). Germline V lookup: CDR1 SGHTS, CDR2 YDEGEE. The CDR3 is 12 amino acids. Trimming cost V 4 bases and J 9 bases, with 11 bases left between them. In nucleotides, the CDR3 is TGTGCCAGCAGCCGGGTGGGGGGGCCCCAGCATTTT. It specifies CASSRVGGPQHF.

The V gene is TRBV28, the J gene TRBJ2-2, with 7 bases identical to TRBD1. The germline gives CDR1 MDHEN, CDR2 SYDVKM. The CDR3 totals 14 residues. V gave up 6 bases and J gave up 5 bases; unmatched junction bases: 6. DNA for the CDR3: TGTGCCAGCAGACCGGGACAGATGACCGGGGAGCTGTTTTTT. Amino acids: CASRPGQMTGELFF.

V and J are TRBV5-1 and TRBJ2-7, with D unresolved. This CDR3 spans 15 amino acids. Germline V gene data show CDR1 as SGHRS and CDR2 as YFSETQ. V gave up 4 bases and J gave up 5 bases, with 19 bases separating them. In DNA form, the CDR3 reads TGCGCCAGCAGCCTCGATAGGCAGCGTATAGACGAGCAGTACTTC. Protein product: CASSLDRQRIDEQYF.

The V and J genes are TRBV6-4 and TRBJ2-1; 13 nucleotides agree with TRBD2. This CDR3 has 16 residues. The germline CDR1 and CDR2 sequences are MRHNA and SNTAGT. With 5 bases clipped from V and 7 bases from J, the junction kept 8 bases outside the gene matches. DNA for the CDR3: TGTGCCAGCAGTTGGACTAGCGGGAGCTCTGGGAATGAGCAGTTCTTC. Protein product: CASSWTSGSSGNEQFF.

The chain recombines TRBV6-5 with TRBJ2-3, with D perhaps matching TRBD2 (6 bases). CDR1 and CDR2 from the germline V gene are MNHEY and SVGAGI. Trimming removed 0 bases from V and 0 bases from J, with 7 bases in between. The CDR3 spans 15 residues. CDR3 sequence (DNA): TGTGCCAGCAGTTACTCGGGACTTAGCACAGATACGCAGTATTTT. It specifies CASSYSGLSTDTQYF.

The rearrangement uses TRBV6-5 and TRBJ1-2; D gene ambiguous. CDR3 length: 15 residues. The germline V gene encodes CDR1 MNHEY and CDR2 SVGAGI. V lost 3 bases to trimming and J lost 2 bases, with 13 bases between them. The CDR3 protein is CASSYGLGSNYGYTF. The CDR3 nucleotides read TGTGCCAGCAGTTATGGTTTGGGGTCGAACTATGGCTACACCTTC.

The rearrangement joins TRBV10-1 to TRBJ2-5; 7 bases fit TRBD1. V lost 11 bases to trimming and J lost 3 bases; unmatched junction nucleotides: 12. Germline CDR1 is WNHNN and CDR2 is SYGVQD (reference sequence). This CDR3 comprises 14 residues. CDR3 sequence: CALKQTGKEETQYF. CDR3 coding DNA: TGCGCCTTAAAACAGACAGGGAAGGAAGAGACCCAGTACTTC.

The CDR3 here is CASRRDRDYEQYF. For the CDR3, the DNA is TGTGCCAGCAGACGGGACAGGGACTACGAGCAGTACTTC. The chain couples TRBV5-5 to TRBJ2-7; 9 bases fit TRBD1. This CDR3 contains 13 residues. The trim removed 5 bases at V and 3 bases at J, leaving 3 bases unmatched. The germline CDR1 and CDR2 sequences are SGHKS and YYEKEE (reference sequence).

The gene calls are TRBV7-9 and TRBJ1-4; no clear D gene. Trimming removed 6 bases from V and 4 bases from J, with 18 bases in between. Per germline, CDR1 SEHNR and CDR2 FQNEAQ (reference sequence). The CDR3 sequence is 16 residues long. The CDR3 reads CASSRPGASDNEKLFF. CDR3 nucleotides: TGTGCCAGCAGTAGACCTGGTGCCTCTGATAATGAAAAACTGTTTTTT.

The chain joins TRBV2 to TRBJ1-2; D unresolved. The CDR3 length is 13 residues. The germline V and J ends were trimmed by 3 bases and 4 bases, with 9 bases remaining between them. The germline V gene encodes CDR1 SNHLY and CDR2 FYNNEI. The CDR3 here is CASSDGSSYGYTF. CDR3 nucleotide sequence: TGTGCCAGCAGTGATGGCAGCAGCTATGGCTACACCTTC.

CDR3 coding DNA: TGTGCCAGCAGCCGCGATACTGAAGCTTTCTTT. Its translation: CASSRDTEAFF. The V and J genes are TRBV6-6 and TRBJ1-1; D ambiguous. The germline CDR1 and CDR2 sequences are MNHNY and SVGAGI (reference sequence). V shed 6 bases and J shed 5 bases, with 7 bases lying between them. The CDR3 has 11 residues.

The count of this clone is one. The V call is TRBV14, the J call TRBJ2-7; possible D gene TRBD2, 6 bases. V lost 4 bases to trimming and J lost 5 bases, with 24 bases between them. The germline V gene has CDR1 SGHDN and CDR2 FVKESK. The CDR3 has 17 residues. In DNA form, the CDR3 reads TGTGCCAGCAGCCGTACGCCGGGACTCCCTTTAAACGACGAGCAGTACTTC. It specifies CASSRTPGLPLNDEQYF. Drawing the rest from reference TRBV14 and TRBJ2-7, the complete variable domain is EAGVTQFPSHSVIEKGQTVTLRCDPISGHDNLYWYRRVMGKEIKFLLHFVKESKQDESGMPNNRFLAERTGGTYSTLKVQPAELEDSGVYFCASSRTPGLPLNDEQYFGPGTRLTVT.

This chain uses TRBV19 with TRBJ2-2; TRBD2 is a possible D gene (6 bases). The CDR3 extends over 17 amino acids. The ends were cut back, 4 bases at V and 4 bases at J, with 19 bases in the middle. Germline V gene data show CDR1 as LNHDA and CDR2 as SQIVND (reference sequence). The CDR3 nucleotides read TGTGCCAGTAGTACCCCTCGGAGGGTAACGGCCACCGGGGAGCTGTTTTTT. This codes for CASSTPRRVTATGELFF.

The chain links TRBV2 to TRBJ1-2; D possibly corresponds to TRBD1 (5 bases). Deletions cut 7 bases from V and 0 bases from J, with 12 bases between. Germline loops: CDR1 SNHLY, CDR2 FYNNEI. The CDR3 runs to 14 residues. The CDR3 region has the DNA TGTGCCAGCACTCGGGACGGCGCTAACTATGGCTACACCTTC. This encodes CASTRDGANYGYTF.

The V gene is TRBV23-1, the J gene TRBJ1-4; D remains unclear. TRBV23-1 is reported as an ORF; its role is uncertain. The CDR3 is made up of 15 amino acids. V was trimmed by 2 bases and J by 8 bases, leaving 15 bases between them. CDR3 loop: CASSQAGVFSEKLFF. The CDR3 nucleotides read TGCGCCAGCAGTCAAGCTGGGGTGTTTAGCGAAAAACTGTTTTTT.

The chain carries TRBV19 and TRBJ1-6; no reliable D call. Germline loops: CDR1 LNHDA, CDR2 SQIVND (reference sequence). V was shortened by 6 bases and J by 0 bases, with 6 bases between the two germline ends. The CDR3 sequence is 14 residues long. The CDR3: CASRGSSYNSPLHF. The CDR3 DNA reads as TGTGCCAGTAGAGGGAGCTCCTATAATTCACCCCTCCACTTT.

The chain employs TRBV19 and TRBJ2-7; 8 bases align to TRBD1. Germline values: CDR1 LNHDA, CDR2 SQIVND (reference sequence). After removal of 2 bases from V and 3 bases from J, the junction contained 3 bases not matched to a gene. The CDR3 is 14 amino acids. CDR3: CASSINRGSYEQYF. CDR3 nucleotides: TGTGCCAGTAGTATAAACAGGGGGAGCTACGAGCAGTACTTC. Full variable domain (outside the CDR3, taken from reference TRBV19 and TRBJ2-7): DGGITQSPKYLFRKEGQNVTLSCEQNLNHDAMYWYRQDPGQGLRLIYYSQIVNDFQKGDIAEGYSVSREKKESFPLTVTSAQKNPTAFYLCASSINRGSYEQYFGPGTRLTVT.